The 8 T cell receptor beta chains below were found in one sample sequenced in a study of cytomegalovirus exposure and HLA in healthy donors. A multiplex PCR was run with 60 Vbeta primers and 13 Jbeta primers. Data came from immunoSEQ multiplex PCR; TCRdb stores just in-frame clones and leaves some out. The table has roughly 170,000 clones, around 68% seen once. Sequences were obtained from PBMCs. These receptors came from a girl aged 10 to 17 in good health and CMV-seronegative.

The chain recombines TRBV11-2 with TRBJ2-7, with D unresolved. The CDR3 sequence is 14 residues long. Germline values: CDR1 SGHAT, CDR2 FQNNGV. V gave up 1 base and J gave up 0 bases, with 7 bases separating them. In DNA form, the CDR3 reads TGTGCCAGCAGCTTAGGGAGTAGCTCCTACGAGCAGTACTTC. Amino acids: CASSLGSSSYEQYF.

This sequence joins TRBV19 and TRBJ1-1, with 7 bases lining up with TRBD1. The germline V gene encodes CDR1 LNHDA and CDR2 SQIVND (reference sequence). The CDR3 consists of 14 residues. V lost 4 bases, J lost 5 bases, and 7 bases stayed unmatched. This CDR3 reads CASSTRQGWTEAFF. The CDR3 DNA is TGTGCCAGTAGTACCAGACAGGGTTGGACTGAAGCTTTCTTT.

The V and J genes are TRBV6-1 and TRBJ1-1; D unclear. The CDR3 loop spans 13 amino acids. The V end was cut by 8 bases, the J end by 6 bases, with 16 bases between. CDR1 MNHNS and CDR2 SASEGT come from the germline V gene. The CDR3 DNA sequence: TGTGCCAGCTCCGGAGACGGTCTTGCTGAAGCTTTCTTT. Translating it yields CASSGDGLAEAFF.

With regard to this clone: Other DNA variants within this sample encode the same CDR3. CDR3 nucleotides: TGCGCCAGCAGCTTGGGACTAGCGGTTTACAATGAGCAGTTCTTC. This sequence encodes CASSLGLAVYNEQFF. The chain joins TRBV5-1 to TRBJ2-1; 9 nucleotides align to TRBD2. The CDR3 is 15 residues long. Looked up from germline, CDR1 is SGHRS and CDR2 is YFSETQ. V was clipped by 0 bases and J by 4 bases; unmatched bases: 2. Using reference TRBV5-1 and TRBJ2-1 for the parts outside the CDR3, the full variable domain is KAGVTQTPRYLIKTRGQQVTLSCSPISGHRSVSWYQQTPGQGLQFLFEYFSETQRNKGNFPGRFSGRQFSNSRSEMNVSTLELGDSALYLCASSLGLAVYNEQFFGPGTRLTVL.

The V and J genes are TRBV5-1 and TRBJ2-3; the D is unclear. The germline gives CDR1 SGHRS, CDR2 YFSETQ. V dropped 6 bases and J dropped 3 bases, with 11 bases sitting between them. The CDR3 spans 13 residues. The CDR3 region has the DNA TGCGCCAGCACATACCCGGGTACAGATACGCAGTATTTT. This sequence encodes CASTYPGTDTQYF.

The chain carries TRBV7-3 and TRBJ1-3; no clear D gene. The CDR3 sequence is 15 residues long. V dropped 2 bases and J dropped 0 bases, with 8 bases sitting between them. Germline assignment: CDR1 SGHTA and CDR2 FQGTGA. The CDR3 is CASSLSRASGNTIYF. Here the CDR3 DNA reads TGTGCCAGCAGCTTATCGCGAGCCTCTGGAAACACCATATATTTT.

V usage is TRBV27 and J usage is TRBJ2-5; 7 bases align to TRBD1. The germline CDR1 and CDR2 sequences are MNHEY and SMNVEV (reference sequence). The trim removed 3 bases at V and 5 bases at J, leaving 18 bases unmatched. This CDR3 has 18 amino acids. Here the CDR3 reads CASSLFPPGQRLRETQYF. For the CDR3, the DNA is TGTGCCAGCAGTTTGTTTCCCCCGGGACAGAGACTTCGGGAGACCCAGTACTTC.

Here the CDR3 DNA reads TGTGCCAGCAGTCCTCAGACAGTTAGAGAGACCCAGTACTTC. It yields the protein CASSPQTVRETQYF. The chain links TRBV28 to TRBJ2-5, with D possibly TRBD1 on 5 matching bases. CDR1 and CDR2 from the germline V gene are MDHEN and SYDVKM. V was clipped by 5 bases and J by 4 bases, with 14 bases between them. There are 14 residues in the CDR3. The full variable domain, in which reference TRBV28 and TRBJ2-5 provide the parts outside the CDR3, is DVKVTQSSRYLVKRTGEKVFLECVQDMDHENMFWYRQDPGLGLRLIYFSYDVKMKEKGDIPEGYSVSREKKERFSLILESASTNQTSMYLCASSPQTVRETQYFGPGTRLLVL.